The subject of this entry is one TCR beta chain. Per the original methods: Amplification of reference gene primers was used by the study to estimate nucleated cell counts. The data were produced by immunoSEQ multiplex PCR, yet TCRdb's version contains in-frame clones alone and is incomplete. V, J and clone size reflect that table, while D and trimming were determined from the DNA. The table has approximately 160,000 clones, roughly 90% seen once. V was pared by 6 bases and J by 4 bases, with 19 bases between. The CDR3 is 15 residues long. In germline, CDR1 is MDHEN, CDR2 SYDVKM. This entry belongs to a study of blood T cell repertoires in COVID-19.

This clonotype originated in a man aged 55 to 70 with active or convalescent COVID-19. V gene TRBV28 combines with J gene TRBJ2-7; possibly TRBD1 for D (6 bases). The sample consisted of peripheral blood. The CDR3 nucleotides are TGTGCCAGCAGATTGATCAGGGGTTTCAATTACGAGCAGTACTTC. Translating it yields CASRLIRGFNYEQYF.